Presented here are 16 T cell receptor beta chains from one specimen sequenced in a study of OX40 agonist ivuxolimab in advanced cancers. Method: immunoSEQ multiplex PCR; TCRdb's copy keeps in-frame clones and lacks some. This table has about 66,000 clones, about 90% appearing once. Source: CD4+ or CD8+ T cells sorted from blood, taken in a trial of the OX40 agonist ivuxolimab. The source is an adult with an advanced solid tumor such as melanoma, head and neck, liver or kidney cancer.

This clone was detected once. V is TRBV30 and J is TRBJ1-6; D is unclear. Germline assignment: CDR1 GTSNPN and CDR2 SVGIG (reference sequence). V lost 3 bases and J lost 7, with 13 bases in between. The CDR3 is 14 residues long. CDR3 in DNA: TGTGCCTGGAGGAGAAACATTCTAAATTCACCCCTCCACTTT. Translated, it gives CAWRRNILNSPLHF.

The chain joins TRBV28 to TRBJ2-3; D is ambiguous. The germline gives CDR1 MDHEN, CDR2 SYDVKM. V was pared by 3 bases and J by 4 bases, with 8 bases between. CDR3 length equals 13 residues. The CDR3 DNA reads as TGTGCCAGCAGTTTGGGCTCCCCAGATACGCAGTATTTT. As protein: CASSLGSPDTQYF.

A single count supports this clone. V usage is TRBV27 and J usage is TRBJ2-7; 8 bases align to TRBD2. There are 14 residues in the CDR3. Trimming cost V 4 bases and J 0 bases; bases outside gene matches: 2. The germline V gene has CDR1 MNHEY and CDR2 SMNVEV (reference sequence). CDR3 protein: CASSSSGSSYEQYF. The CDR3 nucleotides are TGTGCCAGCAGTTCCAGCGGGAGCTCCTACGAGCAGTACTTC.

The chain employs TRBV6-1 and TRBJ2-7; 13 bases are a match to TRBD2. The CDR3 contains 18 residues. V was pared by 4 bases and J by 5 bases, with 14 bases of the junction left unmatched. Germline V CDR1 and CDR2: MNHNS, SASEGT. CDR3 sequence (DNA): TGTGCCAGCAGTGGACTAGGGATGACTAGCGGGAGGTTGCACGAGCAGTACTTC. It codes for CASSGLGMTSGRLHEQYF.

In DNA form, the CDR3 reads TGTGCCATCAGTGCCAGCGGGAGGGTCCAAGAGACCCAGTACTTC. Protein: CAISASGRVQETQYF. The V call is TRBV10-3, the J call TRBJ2-5; TRBD2 agrees at 10 bases. The V gene end was trimmed by 4 bases and the J gene end by 1 base; junction bases not matched to a gene: 3. CDR3 size: 15 residues. Germline V gene lookup returns CDR1 ENHRY and CDR2 SYGVKD.

The V gene is TRBV6-5, the J gene TRBJ2-7, with D possibly being TRBD1 (5 bases). CDR3 length: 16 residues. V gave up 0 bases and J gave up 5 bases, with 17 bases separating them. Germline values: CDR1 MNHEY, CDR2 SVGAGI. The CDR3 loop reads CASSYSRLGRAHEQYF. DNA of the CDR3: TGTGCCAGCAGTTACTCCCGGTTGGGGCGTGCCCACGAGCAGTACTTC.

The chain recombines TRBV5-6 with TRBJ1-4; 8 bases match TRBD1. V dropped 1 base and J dropped 5; count of bases not matched to a gene: 4. Germline values: CDR1 SGHDT, CDR2 YYEEEE. The CDR3 runs to 15 residues. This CDR3 is CASSLRGQVNEKLFF. As DNA, the CDR3 is TGTGCCAGCAGCTTGAGGGGACAGGTGAATGAAAAACTGTTTTTT.

The chain employs TRBV18 and TRBJ1-5; 8 bases map to TRBD1. The V and J ends lost 6 bases and 4 bases, in that order; junction bases with no gene match: 8. CDR1 and CDR2 from the germline V gene are KGHSH and LQKENI. This CDR3 region has 15 residues. CDR3 residues: CASSQSTGANQPQHF. CDR3 nucleotide sequence: TGTGCCAGCTCCCAATCGACAGGGGCAAATCAGCCCCAGCATTTT.

The chain links TRBV21-1 to TRBJ2-4; the D call in the table, TRBD2, was not verified against the DNA. TRBV21-1 is classified as a pseudogene. This CDR3 has 15 residues. DNA for the CDR3: TGTGCCAGCAGCAAACCAGCGGGAGCCAAAAACATTCAGTACTTC. Translation gives CASSKPAGAKNIQYF.

This chain connects TRBV7-8 to TRBJ1-4; D unresolved. Trimming shortened V by 0 bases and J by 2 bases, and 10 bases separated the two germline ends. CDR3 length equals 16 residues. Looked up from germline, CDR1 is SGHVS and CDR2 is FQNEAQ. For the CDR3, the DNA is TGTGCCAGCAGCTTAGCAGGGAGGCGGACTAATGAAAAACTGTTTTTT. As protein: CASSLAGRRTNEKLFF.

The chain carries TRBV2 and TRBJ1-2; no definite D call. The CDR3 runs 15 residues. Trimming removed 2 bases at V and 4 bases at J, with 14 bases between. Germline V gene data show CDR1 as SNHLY and CDR2 as FYNNEI. DNA for the CDR3: TGTGCCAGCAGTGAATTGTCGGGCGTATTCTATGGCTACACCTTC. It is translated as CASSELSGVFYGYTF.

This rearrangement joins TRBV30 to TRBJ2-7; the match to TRBD2 covers 8 bases. The junction had 12 bases not matched to a gene; V was cut back by 1 base and J by 7 bases. This CDR3 contains 15 residues. Germline V gives CDR1 GTSNPN, CDR2 SVGIG (reference sequence). DNA of the CDR3: TGTGCCTGGAGTGCCGGCGGCACTCGGGGGGGAGAGCAGTACTTC. It yields the protein CAWSAGGTRGGEQYF.

This rearrangement joins TRBV19 to TRBJ2-7; 9 bases match TRBD2. J was trimmed by 7 bases and V by 6 bases; bases with no gene match: 7. The CDR3 is made up of 13 amino acids. Germline V gives CDR1 LNHDA, CDR2 SQIVND (reference sequence). CDR3 protein: CASRGLAEWEQYF. The CDR3 DNA follows: TGTGCCAGTAGGGGACTAGCAGAGTGGGAGCAGTACTTC.

The chain uses TRBV7-3 and TRBJ2-1, with D possibly TRBD1 on 6 matching bases. V was clipped by 5 bases and J by 5 bases, with 16 bases between them. Germline CDR1 and CDR2: SGHTA and FQGTGA. The CDR3 contains 15 residues. CDR3 amino acids: CASSPAGTQNNEQFF. In DNA, the CDR3 is TGTGCCAGCAGCCCGGCCGGGACACAAAACAATGAGCAGTTCTTC.

The rearrangement joins TRBV5-1 to TRBJ2-1; 9 bases match TRBD2. CDR1 and CDR2 from the germline V gene are SGHRS and YFSETQ. The CDR3 contains 18 residues. V was clipped by 8 bases and J by 1 base; unmatched bases: 16. CDR3 DNA sequence: TGCGCCAGTAAAATCGGCCTAGCGGGACTACAATCCTACAATGAGCAGTTCTTC. It specifies CASKIGLAGLQSYNEQFF.

The genes are TRBV7-8 and TRBJ2-2, with D possibly TRBD2 on 6 matching bases. V was pared by 5 bases and J by 3 bases, with 13 bases between. Germline CDR1 SGHVS, CDR2 FQNEAQ. This CDR3 has 15 amino acids. The CDR3 DNA reads as TGTGCCAGCAGCGTAGGAGGGCCGGACACCGGGGAGCTGTTTTTT. It specifies CASSVGGPDTGELFF.